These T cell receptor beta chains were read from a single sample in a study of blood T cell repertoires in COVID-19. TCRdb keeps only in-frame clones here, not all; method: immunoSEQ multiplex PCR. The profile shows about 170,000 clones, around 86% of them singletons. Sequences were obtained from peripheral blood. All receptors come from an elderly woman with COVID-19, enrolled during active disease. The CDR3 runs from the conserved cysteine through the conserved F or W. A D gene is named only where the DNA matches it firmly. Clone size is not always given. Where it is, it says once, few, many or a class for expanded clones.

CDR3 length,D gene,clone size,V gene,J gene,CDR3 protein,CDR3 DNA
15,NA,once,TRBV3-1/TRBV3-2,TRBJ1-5,CASSQDAGGGQPQHF,TGTGCCAGCAGCCAAGATGCGGGGGGGGGTCAGCCCCAGCATTTT
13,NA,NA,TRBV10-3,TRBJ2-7,CAISESNSYEQYF,TGTGCCATCAGTGAAAGTAACAGCTACGAGCAGTACTTC
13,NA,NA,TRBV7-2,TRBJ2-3,CASEKDYTDTQYF,TGTGCCAGCGAGAAGGACTACACAGATACGCAGTATTTT
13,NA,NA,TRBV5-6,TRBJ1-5,CASSPAQNQPQHF,TGTGCCAGCAGCCCAGCGCAGAATCAGCCCCAGCATTTT
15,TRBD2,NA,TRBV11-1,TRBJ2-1,CASSKLAGGNNEQFF,TGTGCCAGCAGCAAACTAGCGGGAGGAAACAATGAGCAGTTCTTC
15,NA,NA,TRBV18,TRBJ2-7,CASSPPGVPPYEQYF,TGTGCCAGCTCACCGCCAGGGGTCCCCCCCTACGAGCAGTACTTC
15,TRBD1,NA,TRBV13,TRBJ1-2,CASGYRDRGHYGYTF,TGTGCCAGCGGCTACCGGGACAGGGGGCACTATGGCTACACCTTC
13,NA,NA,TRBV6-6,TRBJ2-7,CASSTEAAYEQYF,TGTGCCAGCAGTACCGAAGCAGCGTACGAGCAGTACTTC
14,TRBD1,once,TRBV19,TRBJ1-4,CATTRTGTNEKLFF,TGTGCCACTACGCGGACAGGGACTAATGAAAAACTGTTTTTT
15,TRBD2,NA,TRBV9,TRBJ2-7,CASSVGGTSGYEQYF,TGTGCCAGCAGCGTCGGAGGGACTAGCGGCTACGAGCAGTACTTC
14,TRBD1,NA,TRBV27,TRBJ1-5,CASSKTGGFQPQHF,TGTGCCAGCAGTAAGACAGGGGGCTTTCAGCCCCAGCATTTT
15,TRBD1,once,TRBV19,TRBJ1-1,CASRWTGSMNTEAFF,TGTGCCAGTCGATGGACAGGGAGCATGAACACTGAAGCTTTCTTT
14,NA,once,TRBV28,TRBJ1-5,CASRSGGWYQPQHF,TGTGCCAGCAGGTCGGGAGGCTGGTATCAGCCCCAGCATTTT
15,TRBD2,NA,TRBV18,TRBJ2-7,CASSPGLAGVGEQYF,TGTGCCAGCTCGCCGGGACTAGCGGGAGTGGGTGAGCAGTACTTC
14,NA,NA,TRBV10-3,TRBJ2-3,CAITPGQSADTQYF,TGTGCCATCACCCCGGGACAAAGTGCAGATACGCAGTATTTT
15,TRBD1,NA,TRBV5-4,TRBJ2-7,CASSVAGTGVYEQYF,TGTGCCAGCAGCGTCGCCGGGACAGGGGTTTACGAGCAGTACTTC
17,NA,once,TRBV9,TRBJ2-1,CASSFQMGLHSYNEQFF,TGTGCCAGCAGCTTTCAAATGGGACTGCACTCCTACAATGAGCAGTTCTTC
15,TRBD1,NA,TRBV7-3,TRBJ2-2,CASSLGTGNTGELFF,TGTGCCAGCAGCTTGGGGACAGGGAACACCGGGGAGCTGTTTTTT
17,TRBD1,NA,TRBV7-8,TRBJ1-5,CASSPKAQGISNQPQHF,TGTGCCAGCAGCCCTAAGGCACAGGGGATTAGCAATCAGCCCCAGCATTTT
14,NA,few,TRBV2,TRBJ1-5,CASSEDSLYQPQHF,TGTGCCAGCAGTGAGGACAGCCTTTATCAGCCCCAGCATTTT
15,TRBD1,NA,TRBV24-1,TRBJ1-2,CATSDSRTGGYGYTF,TGTGCCACCAGTGATTCGCGGACAGGGGGCTATGGCTACACCTTC
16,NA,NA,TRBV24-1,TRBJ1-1,CATRGGGGGTNTEAFF,TGTGCCACCAGAGGGGGTGGGGGGGGCACGAACACTGAAGCTTTCTTT
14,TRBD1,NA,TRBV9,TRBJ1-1,CASSPGTVNTEAFF,TGTGCCAGCAGCCCGGGGACAGTCAACACTGAAGCTTTCTTT
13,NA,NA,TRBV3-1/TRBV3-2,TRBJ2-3,CASSQGGEGGQYF,TGTGCCAGCAGCCAAGGGGGGGAAGGTGGGCAGTATTTT
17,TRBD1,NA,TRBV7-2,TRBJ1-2,CASSLTPGGASTYGYTF,TGTGCCAGCAGCTTAACTCCAGGGGGCGCGTCCACCTATGGCTACACCTTC
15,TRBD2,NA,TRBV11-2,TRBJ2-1,CASTQASGSGLEQFF,TGTGCCAGCACCCAAGCTAGCGGGAGTGGACTTGAGCAGTTCTTC
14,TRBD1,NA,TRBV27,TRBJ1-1,CASSSRGLGTEAFF,TGTGCCAGCAGTTCAAGGGGGCTGGGGACTGAAGCTTTCTTT
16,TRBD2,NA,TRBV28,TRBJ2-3,CASSFSTSGYTDTQYF,TGTGCCAGCAGTTTCAGCACTAGCGGTTATACAGATACGCAGTATTTT
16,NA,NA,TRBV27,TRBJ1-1,CASSLKPHGGPTEAFF,TGTGCCAGCAGTTTAAAGCCCCACGGAGGGCCCACTGAAGCTTTCTTT
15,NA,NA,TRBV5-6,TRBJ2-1,CASSLGSGLYNEQFF,TGTGCCAGCAGCTTGGGCAGCGGGTTATACAATGAGCAGTTCTTC
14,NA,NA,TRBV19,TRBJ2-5,CASSIAGVSETQYF,TGTGCCAGTAGTATAGCGGGAGTATCTGAGACCCAGTACTTC
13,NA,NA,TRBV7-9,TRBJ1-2,CASSLPDPGGYTF,TGTGCCAGCAGCCTTCCTGATCCCGGTGGCTACACCTTC
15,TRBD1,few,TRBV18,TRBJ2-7,CASSPAQGAAYEQYF,TGTGCCAGCTCACCTGCCCAGGGGGCGGCCTACGAGCAGTACTTC
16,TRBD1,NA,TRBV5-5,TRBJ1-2,CASSLVGQGTNYGYTF,TGTGCCAGCAGCTTGGTTGGACAGGGAACTAACTATGGCTACACCTTC
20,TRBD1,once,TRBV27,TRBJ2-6,CASSPGQSLFRFSGANVLTF,TGTGCCAGCAGTCCGGGACAGTCACTTTTTCGTTTCTCTGGGGCCAACGTCCTGACTTTC
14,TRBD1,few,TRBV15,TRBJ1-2,CATSPGTGGRGYTF,TGTGCCACCTCCCCCGGGACAGGGGGCAGGGGCTACACCTTC
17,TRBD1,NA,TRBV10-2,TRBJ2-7,CASGDVFGTGILYEQYF,TGCGCCAGCGGGGACGTTTTTGGGACAGGGATTCTCTACGAGCAGTACTTC
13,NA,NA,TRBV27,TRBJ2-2,CASSLRGTGELFF,TGTGCCAGCAGTTTAAGGGGGACCGGGGAGCTGTTTTTT